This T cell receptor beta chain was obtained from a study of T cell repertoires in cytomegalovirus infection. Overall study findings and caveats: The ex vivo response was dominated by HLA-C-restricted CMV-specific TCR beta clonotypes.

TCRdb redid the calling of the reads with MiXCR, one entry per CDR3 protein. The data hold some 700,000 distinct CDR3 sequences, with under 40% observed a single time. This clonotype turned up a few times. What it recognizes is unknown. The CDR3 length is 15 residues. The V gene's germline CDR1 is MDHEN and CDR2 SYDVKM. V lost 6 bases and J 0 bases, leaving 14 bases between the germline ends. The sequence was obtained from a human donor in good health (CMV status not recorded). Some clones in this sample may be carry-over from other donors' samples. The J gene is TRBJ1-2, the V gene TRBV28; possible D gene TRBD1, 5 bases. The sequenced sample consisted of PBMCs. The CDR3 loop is CASSRRNRSNYGYTF. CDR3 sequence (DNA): TGTGCCAGCAGCCGAAGAAACAGGTCTAACTATGGCTACACCTTC.